This T cell receptor beta chain was observed in a study of T cell responses to AZD1222 COVID-19 vaccine. Findings and caveats of the study: Only six or seven AZD1222 recipients were seropositive at baseline. Reportedly, nearly half of unique spike TCRs recognized epitopes outside B.1.351/B.1.1.7 mutations. Mostly white British, mostly female donors; authors suggested clonal diversity may be underestimated.

A remark on this clone: Antigen unknown.

The protocol was immunoSEQ multiplex PCR, while the TCRdb copy is restricted to in-frame clones and leaves out a portion. The table shows around 15,000 clones, with about 88% occurring only once. CDR1 and CDR2 (germline): LGHNA, YSLEER. There are 18 residues in the CDR3. V lost 1 base to trimming and J lost 5 bases; unmatched junction nucleotides: 8. The material sequenced was peripheral blood, taken 28 days after the second AZD1222 dose. The receptor's source is an adult who received the AZD1222 COVID-19 vaccine. V usage is TRBV4-3 and J usage is TRBJ2-2; 12 positions agree with TRBD2. The CDR3 bases are TGCGCCAGCAGCCAAGGAACTAGCGGGGGGACCGATACCGGGGAGCTGTTTTTT. As protein: CASSQGTSGGTDTGELFF.